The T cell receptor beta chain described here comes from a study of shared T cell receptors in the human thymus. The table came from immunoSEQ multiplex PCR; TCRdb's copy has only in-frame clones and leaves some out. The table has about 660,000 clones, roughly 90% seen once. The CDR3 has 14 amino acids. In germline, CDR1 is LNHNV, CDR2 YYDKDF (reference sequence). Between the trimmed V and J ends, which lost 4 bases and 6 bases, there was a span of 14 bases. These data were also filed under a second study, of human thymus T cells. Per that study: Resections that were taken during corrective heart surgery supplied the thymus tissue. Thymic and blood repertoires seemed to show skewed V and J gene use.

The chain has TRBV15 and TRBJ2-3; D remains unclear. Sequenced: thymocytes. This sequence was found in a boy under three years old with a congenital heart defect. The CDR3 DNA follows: TGTGCCACCAGCAAGAGGTCCCAGCCCGATACGCAGTATTTT. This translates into CATSKRSQPDTQYF.